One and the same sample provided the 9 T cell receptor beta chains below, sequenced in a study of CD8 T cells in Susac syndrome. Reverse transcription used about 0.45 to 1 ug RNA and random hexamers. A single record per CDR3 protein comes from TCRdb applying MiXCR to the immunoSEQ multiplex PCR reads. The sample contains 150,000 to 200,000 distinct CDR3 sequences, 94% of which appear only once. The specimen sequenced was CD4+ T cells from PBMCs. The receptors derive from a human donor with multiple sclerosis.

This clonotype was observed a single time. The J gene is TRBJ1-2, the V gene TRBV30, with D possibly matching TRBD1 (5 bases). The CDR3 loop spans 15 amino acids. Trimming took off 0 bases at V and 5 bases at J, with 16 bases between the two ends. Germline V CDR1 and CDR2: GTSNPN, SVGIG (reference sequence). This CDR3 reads CAWSVTGGAAYGYTF. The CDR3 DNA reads TGTGCCTGGAGTGTAACTGGCGGGGCGGCGTATGGCTACACCTTC.

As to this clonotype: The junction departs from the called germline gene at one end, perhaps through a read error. CDR3 region: CASSTGGRETEVFF. The CDR3 nucleotides read TGTGCCAGCAGCACCGGGGGCCGGGAAACTGAAGTTTTCTTT. The chain joins TRBV7-2 to TRBJ1-1; tentative D call: TRBD1 (6 bases). The CDR3 spans 14 residues. Germline lookup yields CDR1 SGHTA and CDR2 FQGNSA. Full variable domain (outside the CDR3, taken from reference TRBV7-2 and TRBJ1-1): GAGVSQSPSNKVTEKGKDVELRCDPISGHTALYWYRQSLGQGLEFLIYFQGNSAPDKSGLPSDRFSAERTGGSVSTLTIQRTQQEDSAVYLCASSTGGRETEVFFGQGTRLTVV.

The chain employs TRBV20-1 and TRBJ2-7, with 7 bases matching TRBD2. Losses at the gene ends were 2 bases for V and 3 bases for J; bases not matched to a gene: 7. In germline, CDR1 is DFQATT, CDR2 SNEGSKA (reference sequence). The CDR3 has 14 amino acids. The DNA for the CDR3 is TGCAGTGCTAGAAGTCCCGCGGGGGACTACGAGCAGTACTTC. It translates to CSARSPAGDYEQYF.

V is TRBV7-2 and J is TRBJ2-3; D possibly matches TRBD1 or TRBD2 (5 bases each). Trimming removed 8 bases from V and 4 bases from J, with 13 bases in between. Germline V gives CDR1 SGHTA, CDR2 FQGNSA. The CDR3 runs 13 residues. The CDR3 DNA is TGTGCCAGCGTCATGGGGCGGGCAGATACGCAGTATTTT. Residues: CASVMGRADTQYF.

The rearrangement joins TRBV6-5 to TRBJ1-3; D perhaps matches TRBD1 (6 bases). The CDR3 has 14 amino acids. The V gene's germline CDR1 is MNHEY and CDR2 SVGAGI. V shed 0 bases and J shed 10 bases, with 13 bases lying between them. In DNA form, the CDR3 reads TGTGCCAGCAGTTACTCGAGACAGGTGTCGACCATATATTTT. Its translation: CASSYSRQVSTIYF.

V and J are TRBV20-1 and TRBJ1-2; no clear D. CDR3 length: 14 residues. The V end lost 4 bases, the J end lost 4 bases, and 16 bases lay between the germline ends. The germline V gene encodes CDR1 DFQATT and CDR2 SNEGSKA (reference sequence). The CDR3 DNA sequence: TGCAGTGCTACGCCCTATACAGAAATCTATGGCTACACCTTC. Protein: CSATPYTEIYGYTF.

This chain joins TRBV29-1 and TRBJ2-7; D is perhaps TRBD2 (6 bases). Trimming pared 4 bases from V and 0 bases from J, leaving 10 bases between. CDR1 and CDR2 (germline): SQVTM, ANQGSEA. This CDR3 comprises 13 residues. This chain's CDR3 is CSVGGGHSYEQYF. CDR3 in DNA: TGCAGCGTTGGGGGAGGACACTCCTACGAGCAGTACTTC.

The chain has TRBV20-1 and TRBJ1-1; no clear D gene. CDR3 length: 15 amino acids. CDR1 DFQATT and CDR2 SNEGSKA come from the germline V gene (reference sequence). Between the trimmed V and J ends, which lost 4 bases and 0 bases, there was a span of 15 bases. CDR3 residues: CSAKKGMTVNTEAFF. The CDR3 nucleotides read TGCAGTGCTAAGAAAGGGATGACGGTGAACACTGAAGCTTTCTTT.

CDR3 protein: CASSLEGRHQPQHF. The CDR3 DNA reads TGCGCCAGCAGCTTGGAAGGGCGGCATCAGCCCCAGCATTTT. The gene calls are TRBV5-1 and TRBJ1-5; D is ambiguous. This CDR3 has 14 amino acids. Germline V CDR1 and CDR2: SGHRS, YFSETQ. Trimming shortened V by 0 bases and J by 5 bases, and 9 bases separated the two germline ends.